A selection of T cell receptor beta chains follows, all from one sample in a study of blood T cell repertoires in COVID-19. Sequencing used immunoSEQ multiplex PCR; TCRdb keeps in-frame clones, though not all of them. Among 95,000 to 100,000 clones listed, approximately 80% were seen once. Sequences were obtained from peripheral blood. The source is a human donor in a cohort sampled during active COVID-19. CDR3s include the opening cysteine and the closing phenylalanine or tryptophan. Each record gives: V gene, J gene, CDR3 length, D gene, clone size, CDR3 DNA, CDR3 protein. The D gene is left open where the match is weak. Expanded clones are given a class, and other clones once, few, many or no size at all.

v_gene: TRBV7-2
j_gene: TRBJ2-2
len: 15
d_gene: TRBD1
abundance: NA
CDR3nt: TGTGCCAGCAGCCCTTGGACAGGGCCAAACGGGGAGCTGTTTTTT
CDR3aa: CASSPWTGPNGELFF

v_gene: TRBV28
j_gene: TRBJ1-2
len: 12
d_gene: NA
abundance: NA
CDR3nt: TGTGCCAGCAGTAGGGAGGTACGTGGCTACACCTTC
CDR3aa: CASSREVRGYTF

v_gene: TRBV19
j_gene: TRBJ2-1
len: 15
d_gene: TRBD1
abundance: NA
CDR3nt: TGTGCCAGTACCTCGAAGGGACAGGGGCGGAATGAGCAGTTCTTC
CDR3aa: CASTSKGQGRNEQFF

v_gene: TRBV19
j_gene: TRBJ2-2
len: 13
d_gene: TRBD1
abundance: few
CDR3nt: TGTGCATGGGACAGGGAGAACACCGGGGAGCTGTTTTTT
CDR3aa: CAWDRENTGELFF

v_gene: TRBV24-1
j_gene: TRBJ2-5
len: 17
d_gene: NA
abundance: NA
CDR3nt: TGTGCCACCAGTGATTTGCTACCGGGACACACTCGGGAGACCCAGTACTTC
CDR3aa: CATSDLLPGHTRETQYF

v_gene: TRBV5-1
j_gene: TRBJ1-1
len: 14
d_gene: NA
abundance: NA
CDR3nt: TGCGCCAGCAGCTTGGGGAGGGGTGAAACTGAAGCTTTCTTT
CDR3aa: CASSLGRGETEAFF

v_gene: TRBV7-2
j_gene: TRBJ2-4
len: 14
d_gene: NA
abundance: once
CDR3nt: TGTGCCAGCAGCTTAGTTATAGCCAAAAACATTCAGTACTTC
CDR3aa: CASSLVIAKNIQYF

v_gene: TRBV18
j_gene: TRBJ1-3
len: 14
d_gene: NA
abundance: NA
CDR3nt: TGTGCCAGCTCACCACAGTCGGGGGGAAACACCATATATTTT
CDR3aa: CASSPQSGGNTIYF

v_gene: TRBV7-8
j_gene: TRBJ2-7
len: 14
d_gene: TRBD2
abundance: NA
CDR3nt: TGTGCCAGCAGTGTAGCGGGGAGAAACTACGAGCAGTACTTC
CDR3aa: CASSVAGRNYEQYF

v_gene: TRBV6-5
j_gene: TRBJ1-5
len: 15
d_gene: NA
abundance: NA
CDR3nt: TGTGCCAGTAGTCCACAGGTATATAGCAATCAGCCCCAGCATTTT
CDR3aa: CASSPQVYSNQPQHF

v_gene: TRBV19
j_gene: TRBJ2-1
len: 16
d_gene: TRBD2
abundance: NA
CDR3nt: TGTGCCAGTACCCCCGGCGGACTAGCGGGAGTTAATGAGCAGTTCTTC
CDR3aa: CASTPGGLAGVNEQFF

v_gene: TRBV5-4
j_gene: TRBJ2-2
len: 14
d_gene: NA
abundance: NA
CDR3nt: TGTGCCAGCAGCTTTTCAGGGTGGACCGGGGAGCTGTTTTTT
CDR3aa: CASSFSGWTGELFF

v_gene: TRBV11-3
j_gene: TRBJ2-7
len: 13
d_gene: NA
abundance: few
CDR3nt: TGTGCCAGCAGCTTAGAAGCCCCGGGTCAGCAGTACTTC
CDR3aa: CASSLEAPGQQYF

v_gene: TRBV28
j_gene: TRBJ1-2
len: 14
d_gene: NA
abundance: NA
CDR3nt: TGTGCCAGCAGTTTGACAGGCCGCGACCGAGGCTACACCTTC
CDR3aa: CASSLTGRDRGYTF

v_gene: TRBV24-1
j_gene: TRBJ2-3
len: 16
d_gene: NA
abundance: NA
CDR3nt: TGTGCCACCAGTGATCGGGGAAGGGGGTCGGGAGATACGCAGTATTTT
CDR3aa: CATSDRGRGSGDTQYF

v_gene: TRBV10-3
j_gene: TRBJ2-6
len: 14
d_gene: NA
abundance: NA
CDR3nt: TGTGCCATTTCCTTCAGCTCTGGGGCCAACGTCCTGACTTTC
CDR3aa: CAISFSSGANVLTF

v_gene: TRBV2
j_gene: TRBJ1-2
len: 11
d_gene: NA
abundance: NA
CDR3nt: TGTGCCAGCTATGAGAATCGTGGCTACACCTTC
CDR3aa: CASYENRGYTF

v_gene: TRBV7-2
j_gene: TRBJ2-7
len: 15
d_gene: TRBD1
abundance: NA
CDR3nt: TGTGCCAGCAGCCCGAGTAGACAGGGCCCCTACGAGCAGTACTTC
CDR3aa: CASSPSRQGPYEQYF